The TCR beta chain described here comes from a study of Graves' ophthalmopathy and Graves' hyperthyroidism. About the study: Upon initial diagnosis and before any treatment, peripheral blood was collected. Overall study results and limits: Most expanded clonotypes from thyroid (those above 0.001 frequency) were also found in blood.

RNA transcripts provided the template for amplifying TCR beta CDR3 regions. HTBI primers were employed in first-round RT-PCR, then a second-round multiplex PCR followed. TCRdb ran MiXCR on the multiplex PCR reads and lists one entry per CDR3 protein. The sample yields 200,000 to 300,000 distinct CDR3 sequences, around 50% seen once. Trimming took off 3 bases at V and 5 bases at J, with 11 bases between the two ends. There are 13 residues in the CDR3. A note on this clonotype: What it recognizes is unknown.

Presentation of ophthalmopathy in the donors involved moderate-to-severe activity, CAS ≥3, NOSPECS ≥4 and a duration under 3 months. The sequencing input was peripheral blood. The source is an adult man with Graves' ophthalmopathy. The chain recombines TRBV12-3 or TRBV12-4 with TRBJ2-7, with D unresolved. The CDR3 loop reads CASSLLRVDEQYF. The DNA for the CDR3 is TGTGCCAGCAGTTTGCTTAGGGTGGACGAGCAGTACTTC.